This TCR beta chain was retrieved from a study of T cell repertoires in cytomegalovirus infection. Study-wide background: Evidence of both CMV infection and a matching HLA type came from public TCR beta signatures.

This clonotype has ten or more counts. Its specificity is not known. Study-wide points: HLA-C-restricted CMV clonotypes gave the most frequent clonotype in two of eight donors.

This CDR3 comprises 15 residues. Per germline, CDR1 SGHTA and CDR2 FQGTGA. The V segment lost 1 base and the J segment 1 base; nucleotides outside the gene matches: 3. One entry per CDR3 protein, called by TCRdb with MiXCR from the reads. The sample includes fewer than 200,000 distinct CDR3 sequences, roughly 19% of them seen just once. Sample: PBMCs. This sequence joins TRBV7-3 and TRBJ2-5; 7 bases agree with TRBD2. This receptor was identified in a human donor in good health (CMV status not recorded). Some clones in this sample may be carry-over from other donors' samples. CDR3 in amino acids: CASSLSSSGQETQYF. CDR3 DNA sequence: TGTGCCAGCAGCTTAAGTTCTAGCGGCCAAGAGACCCAGTACTTC.